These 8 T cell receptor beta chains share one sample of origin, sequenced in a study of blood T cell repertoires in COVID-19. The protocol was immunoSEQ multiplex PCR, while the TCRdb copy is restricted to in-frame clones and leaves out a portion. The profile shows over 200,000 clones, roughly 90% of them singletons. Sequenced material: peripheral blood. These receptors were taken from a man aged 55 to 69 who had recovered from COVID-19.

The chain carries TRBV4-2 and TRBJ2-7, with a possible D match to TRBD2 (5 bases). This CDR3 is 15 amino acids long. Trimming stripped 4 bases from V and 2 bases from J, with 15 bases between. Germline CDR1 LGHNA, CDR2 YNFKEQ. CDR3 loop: CASSPSGRTPYEQYF. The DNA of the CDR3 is TGTGCCAGCAGCCCAAGCGGCCGGACCCCCTACGAGCAGTACTTC.

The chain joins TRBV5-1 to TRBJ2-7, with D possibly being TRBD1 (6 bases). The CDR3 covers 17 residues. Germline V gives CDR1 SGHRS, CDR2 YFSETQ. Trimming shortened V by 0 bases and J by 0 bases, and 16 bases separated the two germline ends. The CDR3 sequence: CASSLARQEAISYEQYF. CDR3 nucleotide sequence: TGCGCCAGCAGCTTGGCCCGACAGGAAGCTATCTCCTACGAGCAGTACTTC.

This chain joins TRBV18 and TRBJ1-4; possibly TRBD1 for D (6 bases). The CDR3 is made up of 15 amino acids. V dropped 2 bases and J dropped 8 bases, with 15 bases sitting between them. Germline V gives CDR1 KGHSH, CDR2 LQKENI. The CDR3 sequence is CASSPVDSGGEKLFF. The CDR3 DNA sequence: TGTGCCAGCTCACCAGTGGACAGCGGGGGGGAAAAACTGTTTTTT.

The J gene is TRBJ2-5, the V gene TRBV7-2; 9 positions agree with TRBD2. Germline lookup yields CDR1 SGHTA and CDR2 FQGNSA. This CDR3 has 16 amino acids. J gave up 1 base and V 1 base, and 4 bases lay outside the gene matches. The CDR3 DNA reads TGTGCCAGCAGCTTAGTCCCTAGCGGGGCCCAAGAGACCCAGTACTTC. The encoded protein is CASSLVPSGAQETQYF.

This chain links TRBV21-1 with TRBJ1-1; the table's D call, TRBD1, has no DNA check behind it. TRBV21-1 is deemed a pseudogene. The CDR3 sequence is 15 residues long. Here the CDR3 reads CASPKAIRGIAEAFF. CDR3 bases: TGTGCCAGCCCCAAGGCAATCAGGGGAATAGCTGAAGCTTTCTTT.

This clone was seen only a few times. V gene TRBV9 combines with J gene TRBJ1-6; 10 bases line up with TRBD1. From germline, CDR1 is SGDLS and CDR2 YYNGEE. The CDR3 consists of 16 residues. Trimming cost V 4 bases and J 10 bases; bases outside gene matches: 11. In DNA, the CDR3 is TGTGCCAGCAGCCCCAGACAGGGGGCCCCGGGGTCACCCCTCCACTTT. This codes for CASSPRQGAPGSPLHF.

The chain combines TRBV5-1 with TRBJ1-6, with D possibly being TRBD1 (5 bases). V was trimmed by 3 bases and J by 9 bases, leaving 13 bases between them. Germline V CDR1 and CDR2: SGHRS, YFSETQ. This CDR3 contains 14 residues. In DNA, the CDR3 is TGCGCCAGCAGCTCGGGCAGGGCGTCTTCACCCCTCCACTTT. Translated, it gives CASSSGRASSPLHF.

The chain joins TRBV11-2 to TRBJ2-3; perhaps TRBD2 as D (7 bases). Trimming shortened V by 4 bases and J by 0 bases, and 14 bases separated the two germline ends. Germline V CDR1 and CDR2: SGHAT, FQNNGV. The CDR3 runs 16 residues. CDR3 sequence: CASSSTGGPSTDTQYF. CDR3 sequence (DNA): TGTGCCAGCAGCTCCACGGGGGGCCCTAGCACAGATACGCAGTATTTT.